One and the same sample provided the 5 T cell receptor beta chains below, sequenced in a study of a mutant IDH1 vaccine in newly diagnosed glioma. These receptors have no known antigen. Using immunoSEQ multiplex PCR, the repertoire was profiled, and TCRdb retains in-frame clones only, with some absent. This table holds roughly 70,000 clones, 70% to 85% found once. Time point defined: week 11, during vaccination. Each vaccine dose was 300 ug of mutant IDH1 20-mer peptide, with topical imiquimod. The source material was PBMCs, sampled from a glioma patient whose treatment included an IDH1 peptide vaccine. These receptors all come from a woman in her fifties or sixties with glioma.

This clone was seen once. V usage is TRBV2 and J usage is TRBJ2-3, with 10 nucleotides matching TRBD2. CDR3 size: 16 residues. V dropped 6 bases and J dropped 2; count of bases not matched to a gene: 8. Looked up from germline, CDR1 is SNHLY and CDR2 is FYNNEI. CDR3 sequence reads: CASRQPSGGITDTQYF. The CDR3, as DNA: TGTGCCAGCAGACAACCTAGCGGGGGAATCACAGATACGCAGTATTTT.

V usage is TRBV10-3 and J usage is TRBJ1-5; the match to TRBD1 covers 8 bases. The CDR3 runs 15 residues. Germline V gene lookup returns CDR1 ENHRY and CDR2 SYGVKD. The V segment lost 4 bases and the J segment 5 bases; nucleotides outside the gene matches: 7. CDR3 coding DNA: TGTGCCATCAGTGCCGGACAGGGTAGTGATCAGCCCCAGCATTTT. As protein: CAISAGQGSDQPQHF.

The sample holds one count of this clone. The chain carries TRBV4-3 and TRBJ2-2; 7 bases match TRBD2. Germline V gene data show CDR1 as LGHNA and CDR2 as YSLEER. This CDR3 has 15 residues. V was pared by 0 bases and J by 9 bases, with 7 bases of the junction left unmatched. CDR3: CASSQDGLVGRELFF. The CDR3 DNA sequence: TGCGCCAGCAGCCAAGATGGACTAGTAGGTCGGGAGCTGTTTTTT.

This clone was detected a few times. The chain links TRBV10-3 to TRBJ1-1, with D tentatively TRBD1 (5 bases). CDR3 size: 13 residues. The germline CDR1 and CDR2 sequences are ENHRY and SYGVKD. V was clipped by 2 bases and J by 2 bases, with 6 bases between them. In DNA form, the CDR3 reads TGTGCCATCAGTGAGACAGGTAACACTGAAGCTTTCTTT. This encodes CAISETGNTEAFF.

In this sample, this clone turned up a few times. CDR3 nucleotide sequence: TGTGCCAGCTCACCACCGGCTCAGGCTGGGTCACCCCTCCACTTT. This translates into CASSPPAQAGSPLHF. V and J are TRBV18 and TRBJ1-6; no reliable D call. From germline, CDR1 is KGHSH and CDR2 LQKENI. The CDR3 has 15 amino acids. The ends were cut back, 0 bases at V and 10 bases at J, with 13 bases in the middle.